The clone carrying this T cell receptor beta chain has at least ten counts. This record belongs to a study of T cells in Graves' hyperthyroidism and ophthalmopathy. Diagnostic decisions used clinical symptoms, serum thyroxine and TRAb, thyroid ultrasound and orbital computed tomography. There are 17 residues in the CDR3. Trimming shortened V by 0 bases and J by 1 base, and 19 bases separated the two germline ends. Per germline, CDR1 DFQATT and CDR2 SNEGSKA (reference sequence). Amplification of TCR beta CDR3 regions was performed using RNA transcripts as template. HTBI primers drove first-round RT-PCR of the TCR CDR3. One entry per CDR3 protein results from TCRdb running MiXCR on the multiplex PCR reads. The sample includes about 280,000 distinct CDR3 sequences, around 25% seen only once; the top ten take about 30%.

The sequence was obtained from a middle-aged man with Graves' hyperthyroidism that later progressed to Graves' ophthalmopathy. The chain has TRBV20-1 and TRBJ2-7; D remains ambiguous. Sequencing was carried out using blood. CDR3: CSARDSFFRKGSYEQYF. CDR3 sequence (DNA): TGCAGTGCTAGAGATTCTTTTTTCCGAAAGGGATCCTACGAGCAGTACTTC.